Presented here are 20 T cell receptor beta chains from one specimen sequenced in a study of blood T cell repertoires in COVID-19 (dated by TCRdb to 2018 to 2020). The protocol used for the library was the immunoSEQ multiplex PCR assay. Not all clones reach the TCRdb copy of this immuneACCESS table, which keeps in-frame sequences only. Checked studies attribute under half of the gap to unresolved V genes and leave the rest unexplained. Across this sample there are 400,000 or so clones, with more than 75% seen only once. About 1.9% of the sample goes to the ten largest clones. The specimen was PBMCs or T cells enriched from blood (not recorded which). The receptor set was obtained from a man aged 35-49 years in a cohort exposed to, infected with or recovered from COVID-19 (not recorded which).

The genes are TRBV30 and TRBJ2-7; 11 positions agree with TRBD1. V was pared by 3 bases and J by 5 bases, with 6 bases of the junction left unmatched. The CDR3 covers 14 residues. CDR1 and CDR2 (germline): GTSNPN, SVGIG (reference sequence). The CDR3 coding sequence is TGTGCCTGGAGCCGGACAGGGGGCTTCAACGAGCAGTACTTC. Translating gives CAWSRTGGFNEQYF.

This chain connects TRBV5-1 to TRBJ2-7; 9 positions match TRBD1. V trimming: 4 bases; J trimming: 9 bases; junction bases outside the gene matches: 8. The V gene's germline CDR1 is SGHRS and CDR2 YFSETQ. The CDR3 consists of 13 residues. CDR3 sequence (DNA): TGCGCCAGCAGCCCGGGACAGGGAATCGGGCAGTACTTC. It is translated as CASSPGQGIGQYF.

V usage is TRBV18 and J usage is TRBJ1-2; 7 positions agree with TRBD1. V gave up 3 bases and J gave up 5 bases; unmatched junction bases: 12. Per the germline V gene, CDR1 is KGHSH and CDR2 is LQKENI. This CDR3 region has 16 residues. The CDR3 protein is CASSPREGAREYGYTF. In DNA form, the CDR3 reads TGTGCCAGCTCACCTCGCGAGGGGGCCAGGGAATATGGCTACACCTTC.

The J gene is TRBJ1-1, the V gene TRBV24-1; possible D gene TRBD1, 6 bases. CDR1 and CDR2 (germline): KGHDR, SFDVKD. V was cut by 3 bases and J by 1 base, with 20 bases left in between. The CDR3 has 18 residues. The chain's CDR3 is CATSDPPTWTAPNTEAFF. For the CDR3, the DNA is TGTGCCACCAGTGATCCACCAACGTGGACAGCCCCGAACACTGAAGCTTTCTTT.

This rearrangement joins TRBV18 to TRBJ2-7; 12 nucleotides match TRBD2. The CDR3 is 15 amino acids. The germline V gene encodes CDR1 KGHSH and CDR2 LQKENI. J lost 0 bases, V lost 3 bases, and 0 bases had no gene match. The chain's CDR3 is CASSPTSGSSYEQYF. DNA for the CDR3: TGTGCCAGCTCACCGACTAGCGGGAGCTCCTACGAGCAGTACTTC.

The rearrangement uses TRBV20-1 and TRBJ1-5, with TRBD1 as a possible D gene (5 bases). Germline lookup yields CDR1 DFQATT and CDR2 SNEGSKA (reference sequence). This CDR3 has 14 amino acids. The germline V and J ends were trimmed by 3 bases and 2 bases, with 11 bases remaining between them. The CDR3 DNA reads TGCAGTGCTAGTGGGGCCCCGGGCAATCAGCCCCAGCATTTT. Translating gives CSASGAPGNQPQHF.

The rearrangement links TRBV7-9 to TRBJ2-2; 12 nucleotides align to TRBD2. The J segment lost 0 bases and the V segment lost 2 bases, leaving 1 base of the junction unmatched. Germline assignment: CDR1 SEHNR and CDR2 FQNEAQ (reference sequence). The CDR3 runs to 17 residues. CDR3 nucleotides: TGTGCCAGCAGCTTACCTAGCGGGAGGGCGAACACCGGGGAGCTGTTTTTT. It yields the protein CASSLPSGRANTGELFF.

In this sample, this clone turned up a few times. This rearrangement joins TRBV4-1 to TRBJ1-3; perhaps TRBD1 as D (5 bases). V shed 1 base and J shed 0 bases, with 16 bases lying between them. The CDR3 extends over 18 amino acids. Germline loops: CDR1 MGHRA, CDR2 YSYEKL. CDR3 amino acids: CASSQGGRGRSSGNTIYF. For the CDR3, the DNA is TGCGCCAGCAGCCAAGGAGGGCGGGGGAGAAGCTCTGGAAACACCATATATTTT.

The genes are TRBV28 and TRBJ2-3; 9 bases agree with TRBD2. The CDR3 is made up of 16 amino acids. V was pared by 8 bases and J by 4 bases, with 13 bases of the junction left unmatched. CDR1 MDHEN and CDR2 SYDVKM come from the germline V gene. The CDR3 reads CASRAGGLAISDTQYF. Written as DNA, the CDR3 is TGTGCCAGCCGAGCGGGGGGACTAGCCATTTCAGATACGCAGTATTTT.

The J gene is TRBJ2-2, the V gene TRBV6-5; 8 bases are shared with TRBD2. The CDR3 extends over 14 amino acids. The germline V gene has CDR1 MNHEY and CDR2 SVGAGI. Trimming at V came to 6 bases and at J to 2 bases, leaving 2 bases not matched to a gene. The CDR3 region is CASRLAANTGELFF. The CDR3 DNA follows: TGTGCCAGCAGACTAGCGGCTAACACCGGGGAGCTGTTTTTT.

CDR3 amino acids: CASSYDRGYEQFF. DNA for the CDR3: TGTGCCAGCAGTTACGACAGGGGCTATGAGCAGTTCTTC. V gene TRBV6-5 combines with J gene TRBJ2-1; 8 nucleotides align to TRBD1. V dropped 2 bases and J dropped 8; count of bases not matched to a gene: 2. Germline V lookup: CDR1 MNHEY, CDR2 SVGAGI. The CDR3 sequence is 13 residues long.

V usage is TRBV7-9 and J usage is TRBJ1-4, with a possible D match to TRBD1 (6 bases). The CDR3 contains 13 residues. Trimming left V 4 bases short and J 4 bases short, with 7 bases between. The germline gives CDR1 SEHNR, CDR2 FQNEAQ (reference sequence). CDR3 loop: CASSSDSNEKLFF. CDR3 DNA: TGTGCCAGCAGCTCGGACAGTAATGAAAAACTGTTTTTT.

The genes are TRBV7-9 and TRBJ1-1; 9 bases match TRBD1. The V gene end was trimmed by 5 bases and the J gene end by 6 bases; junction bases not matched to a gene: 10. This CDR3 contains 15 residues. Germline loops: CDR1 SEHNR, CDR2 FQNEAQ (reference sequence). CDR3 residues: CASSHRDRVGPEAFF. In nucleotides, the CDR3 is TGTGCCAGCAGCCACCGGGACAGGGTGGGCCCTGAAGCTTTCTTT.

This sequence joins TRBV10-3 and TRBJ2-7, with 9 bases fitting TRBD2. Unmatched junction bases numbered 8, after V lost 8 bases and J lost 6 bases. Germline CDR1 is ENHRY and CDR2 is SYGVKD. This CDR3 region has 13 residues. In DNA, the CDR3 is TGTGCCATCGGGGTAGCGGGAGTCCCCGAGCAGTACTTC. Its translation: CAIGVAGVPEQYF.

This chain joins TRBV2 and TRBJ2-1; D is undetermined. The CDR3 is made up of 13 amino acids. V was clipped by 2 bases and J by 6 bases, with 8 bases between them. The V gene's germline CDR1 is SNHLY and CDR2 FYNNEI. The CDR3 sequence is CASSEPNTNEQFF. CDR3 nucleotides: TGTGCCAGCAGTGAACCCAACACCAATGAGCAGTTCTTC.

The rearrangement joins TRBV7-2 to TRBJ2-5; a possible D gene is TRBD1 (5 bases). Trimming pared 2 bases from V and 6 bases from J, leaving 10 bases between. Germline CDR1 and CDR2: SGHTA and FQGNSA. There are 13 residues in the CDR3. In DNA form, the CDR3 reads TGTGCCAGCAGCTTATCACAGGAACAGACCCAGTACTTC. Its translation is CASSLSQEQTQYF.

This clone was seen once. The gene calls are TRBV5-1 and TRBJ1-1; 7 positions match TRBD1. The CDR3 totals 15 residues. Germline V lookup: CDR1 SGHRS, CDR2 YFSETQ. Losses at the gene ends were 0 bases for V and 10 bases for J; bases not matched to a gene: 12. CDR3 amino acids: CASSLEGAGKMLAFF. For the CDR3, the DNA is TGCGCCAGCAGCTTGGAGGGGGCGGGGAAGATGTTAGCTTTCTTT.

J is TRBJ1-3 and V is TRBV5-5; D is possibly TRBD1 (5 bases). Trimming left V 6 bases short and J 4 bases short, with 14 bases between. The germline V gene encodes CDR1 SGHKS and CDR2 YYEKEE (reference sequence). This CDR3 region has 14 residues. CDR3 sequence reads: CASMGPTWGNTIYF. CDR3 nucleotide sequence: TGTGCCAGCATGGGGCCGACTTGGGGAAACACCATATATTTT. The whole variable domain, remainder taken from reference TRBV5-5 and TRBJ1-3, is DAGVTQSPTHLIKTRGQQVTLRCSPISGHKSVSWYQQVLGQGPQFIFQYYEKEERGRGNFPDRFSARQFPNYSSELNVNALLLGDSALYLCASMGPTWGNTIYFGEGSWLTVV.

This rearrangement joins TRBV7-3 to TRBJ2-5; D might be TRBD1 (6 bases). V was cut by 1 base and J by 13 bases, with 13 bases left in between. This CDR3 contains 12 residues. The germline V gene encodes CDR1 SGHTA and CDR2 FQGTGA. The CDR3 region has the DNA TGTGCCAGCAGCTTAAAGGGGGACGTTTTGTACTTC. It yields the protein CASSLKGDVLYF.

The chain has TRBV18 and TRBJ2-3; 13 positions match TRBD2. J lost 2 bases, V lost 3 bases, and 5 bases had no gene match. The CDR3 has 17 residues. Germline V CDR1 and CDR2: KGHSH, LQKENI. The DNA for the CDR3 is TGTGCCAGCTCACCCGGGACTAGCGGGACCTACACAGATACGCAGTATTTT. Translation gives CASSPGTSGTYTDTQYF.